The 16 T cell receptor beta chains in this list originate from one sample, sequenced in a study of blood T cell repertoires in COVID-19. The data were produced by immunoSEQ multiplex PCR, yet TCRdb's version contains in-frame clones alone and is incomplete. The sample contains fewer than 250,000 clones, 85% to 90% of which appear only once. Sequencing was done on a sample of peripheral blood. Receptor source: a man between 45 and 60 years old with COVID-19, enrolled during active disease.

This chain links TRBV27 with TRBJ1-4; TRBD1 is a possible D gene (5 bases). Looked up from germline, CDR1 is MNHEY and CDR2 is SMNVEV (reference sequence). CDR3 length equals 15 residues. Between the trimmed V and J ends, which lost 7 bases and 7 bases, there was a span of 19 bases. The CDR3 loop is CASKVTGWVFEKLFF. In DNA, the CDR3 is TGTGCCAGCAAAGTTACAGGATGGGTATTTGAAAAACTGTTTTTT.

V is TRBV2 and J is TRBJ1-1, with TRBD1 matching over 9 bases. The V gene's germline CDR1 is SNHLY and CDR2 FYNNEI. The V segment lost 6 bases and the J segment 4 bases; nucleotides outside the gene matches: 9. This CDR3 spans 15 amino acids. This chain's CDR3 is CASSGQGTGSTEAFF. In nucleotides, the CDR3 is TGTGCCAGCAGCGGACAGGGGACGGGGAGCACTGAAGCTTTCTTT.

The chain recombines TRBV7-3 with TRBJ2-5; 11 nucleotides agree with TRBD1. Germline CDR1 is SGHTA and CDR2 is FQGTGA. Losses at the gene ends were 5 bases for V and 5 bases for J; bases not matched to a gene: 7. This CDR3 contains 15 residues. The CDR3 is CASSPGQGVMETQYF. CDR3 coding DNA: TGTGCCAGCAGCCCGGGACAGGGGGTAATGGAGACCCAGTACTTC. Variable domain in full (rest from reference TRBV7-3 and TRBJ2-5): GAGVSQTPSNKVTEKGKYVELRCDPISGHTALYWYRQSLGQGPEFLIYFQGTGAADDSGLPNDRFFAVRPEGSVSTLKIQRTERGDSAVYLCASSPGQGVMETQYFGPGTRLLVL.

The chain uses TRBV18 and TRBJ1-6; 7 bases fit TRBD1. The CDR3 extends over 14 amino acids. Germline-derived CDR1 and CDR2 are KGHSH and LQKENI. J lost 7 bases, V lost 6 bases, and 6 bases had no gene match. CDR3 residues: CASSSQGENSPLHF. The CDR3 nucleotides are TGTGCCAGCTCTAGTCAGGGGGAGAATTCACCCCTCCACTTT.

The V and J genes are TRBV5-1 and TRBJ2-5; maybe TRBD1 (6 bases). CDR1 is SGHRS and CDR2 is YFSETQ in the germline V gene. The CDR3 runs 18 residues. V was cut by 0 bases and J by 2 bases, with 20 bases left in between. The DNA of the CDR3 is TGCGCCAGCAGCTTGGTTGGGCAGGGGTTTTCCGGTCAAGAGACCCAGTACTTC. Its translation is CASSLVGQGFSGQETQYF. Using reference TRBV5-1 and TRBJ2-5 for the parts outside the CDR3, the full variable domain is KAGVTQTPRYLIKTRGQQVTLSCSPISGHRSVSWYQQTPGQGLQFLFEYFSETQRNKGNFPGRFSGRQFSNSRSEMNVSTLELGDSALYLCASSLVGQGFSGQETQYFGPGTRLLVL.

This chain joins TRBV4-3 and TRBJ2-1; maybe TRBD2 (7 bases). The V and J ends lost 0 bases and 10 bases respectively, with 25 bases between them. This CDR3 is 18 amino acids long. CDR1 is LGHNA, CDR2 YSLEER, per germline. In DNA form, the CDR3 reads TGCGCCAGCAGCCAAGAGGGCCCCGCGGGGGCCCCAGCCGGAGAGCAGTTCTTC. This gives the protein CASSQEGPAGAPAGEQFF.

The chain carries TRBV24-1 and TRBJ2-5, with D perhaps TRBD2 (7 bases). The CDR3 extends over 13 amino acids. The ends were cut back, 9 bases at V and 5 bases at J, with 15 bases in the middle. Germline loops: CDR1 KGHDR, CDR2 SFDVKD. The CDR3 region has the DNA TGTGCCACCGGGGGGCGGGGGATCGAGACCCAGTACTTC. Its protein product is CATGGRGIETQYF.

V is TRBV4-1 and J is TRBJ2-1; TRBD2 matches at 9 bases. The J segment lost 6 bases and the V segment lost 0 bases, leaving 12 bases of the junction unmatched. Germline V gives CDR1 MGHRA, CDR2 YSYEKL. The CDR3 has 18 amino acids. The CDR3 DNA follows: TGCGCCAGCAGCCAAGAGAGTTTAGCGGGAGTTTTAACCAATGAGCAGTTCTTC. Protein: CASSQESLAGVLTNEQFF.

This chain connects TRBV7-3 to TRBJ1-3; possibly TRBD1 for D (6 bases). Trimming left V 5 bases short and J 2 bases short, with 10 bases between. This CDR3 spans 14 amino acids. CDR1 is SGHTA, CDR2 FQGTGA, per germline. The CDR3 DNA follows: TGTGCCAGCAGCAGGGGGGGAGCTGGAAACACCATATATTTT. Its protein is CASSRGGAGNTIYF.

The chain couples TRBV19 to TRBJ1-6; TRBD1 is a possible D gene (5 bases). The germline V and J ends were trimmed by 8 bases and 10 bases, with 21 bases remaining between them. This CDR3 is built from 15 residues. Germline assignment: CDR1 LNHDA and CDR2 SQIVND (reference sequence). The CDR3 nucleotides are TGTGCCAGTTCCAAGGGGCAGGGAGGAAAGTCACCCCTCCACTTT. Its protein product is CASSKGQGGKSPLHF.

This rearrangement joins TRBV5-6 to TRBJ1-2, with TRBD1 identical over 8 bases. CDR1 and CDR2 from the germline V gene are SGHDT and YYEEEE. Trimming cost V 0 bases and J 1 base; bases outside gene matches: 8. The CDR3 extends over 17 amino acids. The CDR3 coding sequence is TGTGCCAGCAGCTTGGTTTGGAGGACAGGGTTTAACTATGGCTACACCTTC. This translates into CASSLVWRTGFNYGYTF. Drawing the rest from reference TRBV5-6 and TRBJ1-2, the complete variable domain is DAGVTQSPTHLIKTRGQQVTLRCSPKSGHDTVSWYQQALGQGPQFIFQYYEEEERQRGNFPDRFSGHQFPNYSSELNVNALLLGDSALYLCASSLVWRTGFNYGYTFGSGTRLTVV.

This chain's CDR3 is CASSLGGTGYNEQFF. The CDR3 DNA follows: TGCGCCAGCAGCTTGGGGGGGACAGGGTACAATGAGCAGTTCTTC. V gene TRBV5-1 combines with J gene TRBJ2-1; TRBD1 aligns across 9 bases. Germline V gene sequence: CDR1 SGHRS, CDR2 YFSETQ. This CDR3 has 15 amino acids. V trimming: 0 bases; J trimming: 4 bases; junction bases outside the gene matches: 2.

This rearrangement joins TRBV28 to TRBJ1-6; 9 nucleotides line up with TRBD1. CDR3 size: 16 residues. CDR1 is MDHEN, CDR2 SYDVKM, per germline. The V gene end was trimmed by 6 bases and the J gene end by 13 bases; junction bases not matched to a gene: 16. CDR3 coding DNA: TGTGCCAGCAGCCGCAGGGGACAGGGTGGGGCGCATCCCCTCCACTTT. Its protein is CASSRRGQGGAHPLHF.

This clone has a single count. The genes are TRBV27 and TRBJ2-1; 10 positions match TRBD2. V gave up 9 bases and J gave up 6 bases; unmatched junction bases: 8. CDR3 length: 14 residues. CDR1 and CDR2 from the germline V gene are MNHEY and SMNVEV (reference sequence). Here the CDR3 reads CASLTSGIPNEQFF. CDR3 bases: TGTGCCAGTTTAACTAGCGGGATCCCCAATGAGCAGTTCTTC.

This clone was picked up one time. The chain links TRBV28 to TRBJ2-5; the D gene is possibly TRBD1 (6 bases). Germline CDR1 and CDR2: MDHEN and SYDVKM. The CDR3 covers 14 residues. V gave up 7 bases and J gave up 3 bases, with 15 bases separating them. CDR3 protein: CASMGAGSKETQYF. The CDR3 nucleotides are TGTGCCAGCATGGGGGCGGGTTCGAAAGAGACCCAGTACTTC.

V usage is TRBV7-9 and J usage is TRBJ2-3, with a weak D call TRBD1 (6 bases). Germline V gene data show CDR1 as SEHNR and CDR2 as FQNEAQ (reference sequence). Trimming took 6 bases from V and 4 from J, leaving 11 bases between them. The CDR3 length is 13 residues. CDR3 in DNA: TGTGCCAGCAGACCAAACAGGGCAGATACGCAGTATTTT. It yields the protein CASRPNRADTQYF.